Listed here are 10 T cell receptor beta chains from one sample, sequenced in a study of blood T cell repertoires in COVID-19. TCRdb's copy holds only in-frame clones and misses some; the assay was immunoSEQ multiplex PCR. The sample includes hundreds of thousands of clones, just under 90% of them seen just once. The sample comprised peripheral blood. These TCRs come from a woman aged 25 to 39 with COVID-19, enrolled during active disease.

This chain uses TRBV4-2 with TRBJ2-3; TRBD2 is a possible D gene (7 bases). Germline V lookup: CDR1 LGHNA, CDR2 YNFKEQ. The V end was cut by 1 base, the J end by 5 bases, with 13 bases between. The length of the CDR3 is 15 residues. CDR3 nucleotides: TGTGCCAGCAGCCAAGTAGGGGGGGCCGGAGATACGCAGTATTTT. It codes for CASSQVGGAGDTQYF.

V usage is TRBV7-8 and J usage is TRBJ1-2; TRBD1 might be the D (5 bases). V lost 1 base, J lost 4 bases, and 16 bases lay in between. The germline V gene encodes CDR1 SGHVS and CDR2 FQNEAQ. The CDR3 is made up of 16 amino acids. CDR3 bases: TGTGCCAGCAGCTTAGATGGGGACTATGTTTTCTATGGCTACACCTTC. Residues: CASSLDGDYVFYGYTF. Complete variable domain (other parts from reference TRBV7-8 and TRBJ1-2): GAGVSQSPRYKVAKRGQDVALRCDPISGHVSLFWYQQALGQGPEFLTYFQNEAQLDKSGLPSDRFFAERPEGSVSTLKIQRTQQEDSAVYLCASSLDGDYVFYGYTFGSGTRLTVV.

This sequence joins TRBV2 and TRBJ2-1; the match to TRBD1 covers 7 bases. This CDR3 spans 12 amino acids. Germline assignment: CDR1 SNHLY and CDR2 FYNNEI. V was clipped by 8 bases and J by 8 bases; unmatched bases: 6. The CDR3 DNA reads as TGTGCCAGCCGCAGACAGGGCGATGAGCAGTTCTTC. Translated, it gives CASRRQGDEQFF.

The chain recombines TRBV29-1 with TRBJ2-3; no clear D gene. V shed 4 bases and J shed 4 bases, with 12 bases lying between them. Germline lookup yields CDR1 SQVTM and CDR2 ANQGSEA. The CDR3 has 13 amino acids. CDR3 region: CSVAGFSADTQYF. In DNA, the CDR3 is TGCAGCGTTGCGGGTTTCAGCGCAGATACGCAGTATTTT.

This clone was observed once. The chain has TRBV5-1 and TRBJ2-5; tentative D call: TRBD1 (6 bases). V was pared by 2 bases and J by 1 base, with 12 bases between. The CDR3 covers 15 residues. Germline lookup yields CDR1 SGHRS and CDR2 YFSETQ. The CDR3 coding sequence is TGCGCCAGCAGCTTTCCAGGGGTCCCCCAAGAGACCCAGTACTTC. Protein: CASSFPGVPQETQYF. Supplemented by reference TRBV5-1 and TRBJ2-5, the full variable domain reads KAGVTQTPRYLIKTRGQQVTLSCSPISGHRSVSWYQQTPGQGLQFLFEYFSETQRNKGNFPGRFSGRQFSNSRSEMNVSTLELGDSALYLCASSFPGVPQETQYFGPGTRLLVL.

The rearrangement uses TRBV7-9 and TRBJ1-1; D is unclear. The germline V gene has CDR1 SEHNR and CDR2 FQNEAQ (reference sequence). V lost 8 bases to trimming and J lost 6 bases, with 13 bases between them. The CDR3 has 12 residues. CDR3 DNA sequence: TGTGCCAGCTGCATTCCCGGGGCTGAAGCTTTCTTT. Translated: CASCIPGAEAFF.

The rearrangement uses TRBV3-1 (or the pseudogene TRBV3-2) and TRBJ2-7, with 7 bases fitting TRBD1. Trimming cost V 4 bases and J 5 bases; bases outside gene matches: 8. The CDR3 sequence is 14 residues long. Germline loops: CDR1 LGHDT, CDR2 YNNKEL (reference sequence). CDR3 nucleotide sequence: TGTGCCAGCAGCCCCCACCAGGGGGTGAACGAGCAGTACTTC. Translating it yields CASSPHQGVNEQYF.

The CDR3 sequence is CASSLGTSGGVDTQYF. CDR3 in DNA: TGTGCCAGCAGCCTTGGGACTAGCGGGGGGGTGGATACGCAGTATTTT. The V gene is TRBV5-4, the J gene TRBJ2-3; 16 bases match TRBD2. The CDR3 contains 16 residues. Germline V lookup: CDR1 SGHNT, CDR2 YYREEE (reference sequence). Trimming removed 4 bases from V and 6 bases from J; junction bases left unmatched: 5. Looking up the rest from reference TRBV5-4 and TRBJ2-3 gives the full variable domain: ETGVTQSPTHLIKTRGQQVTLRCSSQSGHNTVSWYQQALGQGPQFIFQYYREEENGRGNFPPRFSGLQFPNYSSELNVNALELDDSALYLCASSLGTSGGVDTQYFGPGTRLTVL.

The CDR3 reads CASSLGAGGDTQYF. The CDR3 DNA reads TGCGCCAGCAGCTTGGGTGCGGGGGGGGATACGCAGTATTTT. The rearrangement uses TRBV5-1 and TRBJ2-3; 9 bases are shared with TRBD2. The CDR3 covers 14 residues. The germline V gene has CDR1 SGHRS and CDR2 YFSETQ. The V and J ends lost 0 bases and 6 bases, in that order; junction bases with no gene match: 2.

V usage is TRBV11-3 and J usage is TRBJ1-1; 8 nucleotides align to TRBD1. J gave up 7 bases and V 0 bases, and 1 base lay outside the gene matches. This CDR3 contains 13 residues. Germline CDR1 and CDR2: SGHNT and YENEEA. CDR3 in amino acids: CASSLEQGGEAFF. The CDR3 bases are TGTGCCAGCAGCTTAGAACAGGGGGGTGAAGCTTTCTTT. Combining the CDR3 with reference TRBV11-3 and TRBJ1-1 gives the whole variable domain EAGVVQSPRYKIIEKKQPVAFWCNPISGHNTLYWYLQNLGQGPELLIRYENEEAVDDSQLPKDRFSAERLKGVDSTLKIQPAELGDSAVYLCASSLEQGGEAFFGQGTRLTVV.